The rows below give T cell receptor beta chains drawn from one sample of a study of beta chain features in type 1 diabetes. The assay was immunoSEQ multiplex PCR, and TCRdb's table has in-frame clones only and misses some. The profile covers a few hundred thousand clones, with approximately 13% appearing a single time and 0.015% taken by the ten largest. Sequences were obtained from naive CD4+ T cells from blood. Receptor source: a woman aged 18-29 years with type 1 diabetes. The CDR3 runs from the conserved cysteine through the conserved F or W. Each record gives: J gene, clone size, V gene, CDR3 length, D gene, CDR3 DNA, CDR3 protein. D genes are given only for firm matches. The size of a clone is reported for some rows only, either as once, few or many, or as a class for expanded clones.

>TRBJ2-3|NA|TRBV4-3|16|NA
TGCGCCAGCAGCCAAGAAACGAAGCGGGGCACAGATACGCAGTATTTT
CASSQETKRGTDTQYF
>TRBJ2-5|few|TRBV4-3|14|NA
TGCGCCAGCAGCCCAGGTTACCACCAAGAGACCCAGTACTTC
CASSPGYHQETQYF
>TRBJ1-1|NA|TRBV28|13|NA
TGTGCCAGCAGACCACAGATGAACCTTGAAGCTTTCTTT
CASRPQMNLEAFF
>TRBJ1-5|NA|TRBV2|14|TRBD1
TGTGCCAGCAGACCGACAGGGGACAATCAGCCCCAGCATTTT
CASRPTGDNQPQHF
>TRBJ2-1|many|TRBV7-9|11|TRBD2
TGTGCCGGCCTAGCGGGAGGTGAGCAGTTCTTC
CAGLAGGEQFF
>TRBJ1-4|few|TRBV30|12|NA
TGTGCCTGGAGTGTACGAGGTGAAAAACTGTTTTTT
CAWSVRGEKLFF
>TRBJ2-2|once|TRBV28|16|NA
TGTGCCAGCAGTCGGCGGACGGGAACGAACACCGGGGAGCTGTTTTTT
CASSRRTGTNTGELFF
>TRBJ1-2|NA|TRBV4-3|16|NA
TGCGCCAGCAGCCAAGAAGGGGGGGCTTTTAACTATGGCTACACCTTC
CASSQEGGAFNYGYTF
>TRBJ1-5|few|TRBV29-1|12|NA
TGCAGCGTGGAAGACCGGAATCAGCCCCAGCATTTT
CSVEDRNQPQHF
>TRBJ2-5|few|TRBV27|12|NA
TGTGCCAGCCGGGGGTACCAAGAGACCCAGTACTTC
CASRGYQETQYF
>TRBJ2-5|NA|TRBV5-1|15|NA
TGCGCCAGCAGCTTGACAGGATCGTACCAAGAGACCCAGTACTTC
CASSLTGSYQETQYF
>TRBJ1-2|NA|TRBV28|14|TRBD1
TGTGCCAGCAGGACAGGGGGCTTTAACTATGGCTACACCTTC
CASRTGGFNYGYTF
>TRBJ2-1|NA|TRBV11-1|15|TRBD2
TGTGCCAGCTCGAACGGGCTAGCGGGAGCCAATGAGCAGTTCTTC
CASSNGLAGANEQFF
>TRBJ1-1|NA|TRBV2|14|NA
TGTGCCAGCAGTGCCCGGGGGGAGAACACTGAAGCTTTCTTT
CASSARGENTEAFF
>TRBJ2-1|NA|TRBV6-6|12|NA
TGTGCCAGCAGATCCGGACTCCTTGGGCAGTTCTTC
CASRSGLLGQFF
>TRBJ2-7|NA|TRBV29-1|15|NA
TGCAGCGTTGACTTCCGGGGCAGGGGCTCCTACGAGCAGTACTTC
CSVDFRGRGSYEQYF
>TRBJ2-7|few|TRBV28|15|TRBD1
TGTGCCAGCAGTCGACCGGGACAGGGGCCCCACGAGCAGTACTTC
CASSRPGQGPHEQYF
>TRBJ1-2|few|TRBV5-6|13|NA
TGTGCCAGCAGCTTCGGGGGAGAGAATGGCTACACCTTC
CASSFGGENGYTF
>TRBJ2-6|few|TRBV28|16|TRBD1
TGTGCCAGCAGTCGACAGGGTAGAACTGGGGCCAACGTCCTGACTTTC
CASSRQGRTGANVLTF
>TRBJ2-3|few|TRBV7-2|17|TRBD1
TGTGCCAGCAGCTTAGATCTTGGGACAGCCTCGACAGATACGCAGTATTTT
CASSLDLGTASTDTQYF
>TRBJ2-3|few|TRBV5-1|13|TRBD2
TGCGCCAGCAGCTCAGGGACTAGCGGACAGGAATATTTT
CASSSGTSGQEYF
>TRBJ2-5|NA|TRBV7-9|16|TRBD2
TGTGCCAGCAGCTTCGGACTAGCGGGGGGACAAGAGACCCAGTACTTC
CASSFGLAGGQETQYF
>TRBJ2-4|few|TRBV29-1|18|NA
TGCAGCGTTTTGAAAGTCAGAGACTTTTCCTTAGCCAAAAACATTCAGTACTTC
CSVLKVRDFSLAKNIQYF
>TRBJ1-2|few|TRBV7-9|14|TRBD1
TGTGCCAGCAGCTTTGCTGTGACAGGGGTTGGCTACACCTTC
CASSFAVTGVGYTF
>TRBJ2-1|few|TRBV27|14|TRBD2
TGTGCCAGCAAGGGAGGGAGTCGTTACAATGAGCAGTTCTTC
CASKGGSRYNEQFF
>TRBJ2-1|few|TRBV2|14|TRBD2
TGTGCCAGCAGAAAGGGACTAGCGGGCAATGAGCAGTTCTTC
CASRKGLAGNEQFF
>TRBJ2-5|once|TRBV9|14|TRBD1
TGTGCCAGCAGCGTTGACAGGGCACAAGAGACCCAGTACTTC
CASSVDRAQETQYF